The source of this T cell receptor (beta chain) is a study of blood T cell repertoires in COVID-19. Overall study context: COVID-19 samples collected from the United States, Italy and Spain covered acute and convalescent phases. T cells, B-cell-depleted T cells, or PBMCs provided the cDNA or gDNA that served as material.

CDR1 is SGHVS, CDR2 FQNEAQ, per germline. J lost 4 bases, V lost 8 bases, and 8 bases had no gene match. The CDR3 has 14 residues. Per the authors' pipeline: From reference gene primer amplification, estimates of nucleated cell counts were derived. The assay was immunoSEQ multiplex PCR, and TCRdb's table has in-frame clones only and misses some. The DNA gave D and trimming, while V, J and clone size come from that table. The sample yields nearly 15,000 clones, approximately 88% seen once. The TCR was taken from a human donor in a cohort sampled during active COVID-19. The source material was peripheral blood. The chain couples TRBV7-8 to TRBJ2-1, with TRBD2 matching 7 bases. The CDR3 loop reads CASRGERRYNEQFF. The CDR3 bases are TGTGCCAGCCGGGGGGAGCGGAGGTACAATGAGCAGTTCTTC.